This T cell receptor (beta chain) emerged from a study of T cell responses to AZD1222 COVID-19 vaccine. Whole-study findings and limits: It was only after the peak T cell response that any repertoires were sampled. Dominant at 160-218 and 743-854, vaccine-associated CD4 TCRs also spanned spike.

This table comes from immunoSEQ multiplex PCR, and its TCRdb copy is limited to in-frame clones, with some not included. The repertoire includes some 120,000 clones, 85% to 90% of them detected once, and 25% to 30% sits in the top ten. In regard to this clone: Its matching antigen is unknown.

The CDR3 consists of 14 residues. V dropped 4 bases and J dropped 2 bases, with 10 bases sitting between them. The germline gives CDR1 SGHDN, CDR2 FVKESK. The TCR comes from an adult in good health. This specimen was peripheral blood, taken on day 0 of AZD1222 vaccination. V usage is TRBV14 and J usage is TRBJ2-3; no firm D call. The CDR3, as DNA: TGTGCCAGCAGCCTCTGGGGAAACACAGATACGCAGTATTTT. Translation: CASSLWGNTDTQYF.